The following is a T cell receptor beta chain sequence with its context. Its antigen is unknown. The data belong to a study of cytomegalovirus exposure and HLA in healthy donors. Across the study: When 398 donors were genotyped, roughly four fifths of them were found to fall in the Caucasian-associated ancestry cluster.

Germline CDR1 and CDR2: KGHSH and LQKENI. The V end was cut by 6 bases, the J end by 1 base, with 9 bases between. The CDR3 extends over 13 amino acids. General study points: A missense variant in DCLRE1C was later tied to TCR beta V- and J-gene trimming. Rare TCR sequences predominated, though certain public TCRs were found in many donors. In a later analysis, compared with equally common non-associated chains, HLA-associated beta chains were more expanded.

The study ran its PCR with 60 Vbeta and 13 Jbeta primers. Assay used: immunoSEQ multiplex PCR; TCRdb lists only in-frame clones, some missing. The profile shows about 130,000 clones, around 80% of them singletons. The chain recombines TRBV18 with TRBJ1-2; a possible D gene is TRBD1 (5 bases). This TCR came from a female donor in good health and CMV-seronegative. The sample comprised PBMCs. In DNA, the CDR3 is TGTGCCAGCTCCCCGGGGGGTAACTATGGCTACACCTTC. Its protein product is CASSPGGNYGYTF.